This T cell receptor (beta chain) is drawn from a study of shared clonotypes between healthy human individuals. V shed 6 bases and J 4 bases; nucleotides not matched to a gene: 12. Germline-derived CDR1 and CDR2 are LGHNA and YNFKEQ. The CDR3 totals 18 residues. Study outcomes and limitations: With several donors compared, around 4.7% of naive CD4 clonotypes were shared.

A word on this clone: What it binds is not known.

Generated by immunoSEQ multiplex PCR, the TCRdb table keeps only in-frame clones and is missing some. Of approximately 110,000 clones detected, about 72% appear once; the ten largest clones hold approximately 25%. The V call is TRBV4-2, the J call TRBJ2-2; TRBD2 matches 12 bases. This receptor was taken from a woman aged 25 to 39 in good health. Sequenced input: memory CD8+ T cells sorted from blood. Subset in this sample: CD45RO+ cells pooled with CCR7-negative TemRA cells. This chain's CDR3 is CASSTVWLAGGGTGELFF. The CDR3 bases are TGTGCCAGCAGTACCGTATGGCTAGCGGGAGGGGGCACCGGGGAGCTGTTTTTT.